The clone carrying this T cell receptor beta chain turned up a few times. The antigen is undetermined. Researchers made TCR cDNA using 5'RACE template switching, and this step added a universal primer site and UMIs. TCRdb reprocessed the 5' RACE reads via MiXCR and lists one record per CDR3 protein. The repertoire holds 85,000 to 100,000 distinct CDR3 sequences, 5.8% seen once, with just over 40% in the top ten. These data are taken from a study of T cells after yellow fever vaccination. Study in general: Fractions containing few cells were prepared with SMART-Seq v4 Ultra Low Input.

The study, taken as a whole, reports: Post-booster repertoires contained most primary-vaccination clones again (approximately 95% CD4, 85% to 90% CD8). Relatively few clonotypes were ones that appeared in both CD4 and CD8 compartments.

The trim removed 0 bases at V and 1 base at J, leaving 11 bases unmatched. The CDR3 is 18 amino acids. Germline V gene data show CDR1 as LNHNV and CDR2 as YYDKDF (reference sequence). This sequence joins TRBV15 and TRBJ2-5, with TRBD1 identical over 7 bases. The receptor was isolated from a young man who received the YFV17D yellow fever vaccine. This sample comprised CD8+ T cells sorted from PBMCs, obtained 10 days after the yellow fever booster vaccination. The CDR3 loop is CATSRDRSRQGLQETQYF. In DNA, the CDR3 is TGTGCCACCAGCAGAGATCGTTCGAGACAGGGCCTCCAAGAGACCCAGTACTTC. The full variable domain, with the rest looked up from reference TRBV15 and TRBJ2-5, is DAMVIQNPRYQVTQFGKPVTLSCSQTLNHNVMYWYQQKSSQAPKLLFHYYDKDFNNEADTPDNFQSRRPNTSFCFLDIRSPGLGDTAMYLCATSRDRSRQGLQETQYFGPGTRLLVL.